What follows are 16 T cell receptor beta chains derived from one specimen sequenced in a study of blood T cell repertoires in COVID-19. Produced via immunoSEQ multiplex PCR; TCRdb's table is partial and in-frame only. The data contain approximately 140,000 clones, approximately 89% of them singletons. Sequences were obtained from peripheral blood. These receptors were collected from a man aged 55-75 years with active or convalescent COVID-19.

This clone was detected once. This chain connects TRBV4-3 to TRBJ2-1, with TRBD2 matching 9 bases. This CDR3 is built from 17 residues. Germline CDR1 LGHNA, CDR2 YSLEER. V lost 4 bases and J lost 0; bases outside the gene matches: 7. The CDR3 region is CASSRESSGSSYNEQFF. Written as DNA, the CDR3 is TGCGCCAGCAGCCGCGAGAGTAGCGGGAGCTCCTACAATGAGCAGTTCTTC.

The genes are TRBV27 and TRBJ2-7; TRBD1 might be the D (6 bases). The CDR3 spans 14 residues. CDR1 is MNHEY and CDR2 is SMNVEV in the germline V gene (reference sequence). The V end lost 4 bases, the J end lost 3 bases, and 13 bases lay between the germline ends. This chain's CDR3 is CASSYRVGGYEQYF. The CDR3 DNA reads as TGTGCCAGCAGTTACAGGGTCGGTGGCTACGAGCAGTACTTC.

The rearrangement links TRBV5-8 to TRBJ2-7, with 12 bases lining up with TRBD2. J gave up 0 bases and V 3 bases, and 1 base lay outside the gene matches. The length of the CDR3 is 15 residues. The V gene's germline CDR1 is SGHTS and CDR2 YDEGEE. CDR3 bases: TGTGCCAGCAGCTCGGGACTAGCGGGCTCCTACGAGCAGTACTTC. It encodes CASSSGLAGSYEQYF.

The chain couples TRBV6-5 to TRBJ2-5; D possibly corresponds to TRBD1 (6 bases). Trimming pared 6 bases from V and 4 bases from J, leaving 18 bases between. Looked up from germline, CDR1 is MNHEY and CDR2 is SVGAGI. This CDR3 comprises 15 residues. CDR3 nucleotide sequence: TGTGCCAGCAGAGCCGATCATGGGGGCCGAGAGACCCAGTACTTC. Amino acid sequence: CASRADHGGRETQYF.

The count of this clone is one. The chain combines TRBV18 with TRBJ1-5; D might be TRBD1 (5 bases). This CDR3 has 15 amino acids. Germline V gene sequence: CDR1 KGHSH, CDR2 LQKENI. The V end was cut by 4 bases, the J end by 1 base, with 11 bases between. This CDR3 is CASSRGGMSNQPQHF. The DNA of the CDR3 is TGTGCCAGCTCACGGGGGGGAATGAGCAATCAGCCCCAGCATTTT. The variable domain in full, with the rest retrieved from reference TRBV18 and TRBJ1-5, is NAGVMQNPRHLVRRRGQEARLRCSPMKGHSHVYWYRQLPEEGLKFMVYLQKENIIDESGMPKERFSAEFPKEGPSILRIQQVVRGDSAAYFCASSRGGMSNQPQHFGDGTRLSIL.

This chain uses TRBV20-1 with TRBJ2-5; possible D gene TRBD2, 6 bases. The CDR3 extends over 14 amino acids. Trimming removed 3 bases from V and 5 bases from J, with 16 bases in between. Germline lookup yields CDR1 DFQATT and CDR2 SNEGSKA (reference sequence). The CDR3 region has the DNA TGCAGTGCTAGTAATCCAGGGAGGCACGAGACCCAGTACTTC. This gives the protein CSASNPGRHETQYF.

The V call is TRBV7-9, the J call TRBJ2-7; D not certain. This CDR3 comprises 11 residues. V dropped 2 bases and J dropped 7 bases, with 6 bases sitting between them. The germline CDR1 and CDR2 sequences are SEHNR and FQNEAQ (reference sequence). CDR3 amino acids: CASSLYSEQYF. The CDR3 DNA is TGTGCCAGCAGCTTATACTCAGAGCAGTACTTC.

This clone has only a few counts. The chain is built from TRBV19 and TRBJ1-1; possible D gene TRBD1, 5 bases. Germline values: CDR1 LNHDA, CDR2 SQIVND (reference sequence). The V and J ends lost 7 bases and 1 base respectively, with 16 bases between them. The CDR3 runs to 15 residues. This CDR3 reads CASIPAGGANTEAFF. CDR3 nucleotide sequence: TGTGCCAGTATTCCCGCGGGGGGAGCGAACACTGAAGCTTTCTTT.

J is TRBJ2-3 and V is TRBV6-5; 10 bases line up with TRBD2. This CDR3 is 15 amino acids long. J was trimmed by 6 bases and V by 6 bases; bases with no gene match: 9. Germline values: CDR1 MNHEY, CDR2 SVGAGI. The DNA of the CDR3 is TGTGCCAGCAGGGCCCTAGCGGGAGTATCCGATACGCAGTATTTT. Translation gives CASRALAGVSDTQYF.

V usage is TRBV2 and J usage is TRBJ2-7; 7 nucleotides line up with TRBD1. The CDR3 is 13 amino acids. The J segment lost 6 bases and the V segment lost 4 bases, leaving 6 bases of the junction unmatched. Germline-derived CDR1 and CDR2 are SNHLY and FYNNEI. The CDR3 DNA follows: TGTGCCAGCAGTGGGCTGACAGGGACCGAGCAGTACTTC. Translating gives CASSGLTGTEQYF.

The CDR3 DNA is TGTGCCAGCAGTTTACGAGGCATCCGGGATAAGGGTCAGCCCCAGCATTTT. This sequence encodes CASSLRGIRDKGQPQHF. The genes are TRBV28 and TRBJ1-5; no reliable D call. The CDR3 is 17 residues long. V shed 2 bases and J shed 6 bases, with 20 bases lying between them. CDR1 is MDHEN and CDR2 is SYDVKM in the germline V gene.

The V call is TRBV9, the J call TRBJ1-6; D perhaps matches TRBD1 (6 bases). Germline CDR1 SGDLS, CDR2 YYNGEE. The CDR3 runs 19 residues. The V and J ends lost 3 bases and 3 bases respectively, with 22 bases between them. DNA of the CDR3: TGTGCCAGCAGCGCCGGCCCCCCGGCAGGGGAAAACTATAATTCACCCCTCCACTTT. It is translated as CASSAGPPAGENYNSPLHF. The full variable domain, completed using reference TRBV9 and TRBJ1-6, is DSGVTQTPKHLITATGQRVTLRCSPRSGDLSVYWYQQSLDQGLQFLIQYYNGEERAKGNILERFSAQQFPDLHSELNLSSLELGDSALYFCASSAGPPAGENYNSPLHFGNGTRLTVT.

V is TRBV6-6 and J is TRBJ1-2; possibly TRBD1 for D (5 bases). There are 13 residues in the CDR3. Trimming left V 7 bases short and J 9 bases short, with 18 bases between. Germline V CDR1 and CDR2: MNHNY, SVGAGI (reference sequence). CDR3 bases: TGTGCCAGCAACCCGGCGGAGGGGAGGAGCTACACCTTC. Translation gives CASNPAEGRSYTF.

The J gene is TRBJ1-5, the V gene TRBV28; weak D call: TRBD1 (5 bases). The CDR3 has 19 residues. Looked up from germline, CDR1 is MDHEN and CDR2 is SYDVKM. V lost 5 bases and J 0 bases, leaving 23 bases between the germline ends. The CDR3 protein is CASSRIPQGITFSNQPQHF. The CDR3 coding sequence is TGTGCCAGCAGTCGTATTCCTCAGGGAATTACTTTTAGCAATCAGCCCCAGCATTTT.

The chain joins TRBV5-4 to TRBJ2-1; TRBD2 matches at 11 bases. V shed 4 bases and J 9 bases; nucleotides not matched to a gene: 15. This CDR3 region has 17 residues. CDR1 and CDR2 from the germline V gene are SGHNT and YYREEE (reference sequence). This CDR3 reads CASSLGLTSGSHSEQFF. In nucleotides, the CDR3 is TGTGCCAGCAGCCTTGGACTCACTAGCGGGAGTCATAGTGAGCAGTTCTTC.

The chain recombines TRBV7-3 with TRBJ2-1; TRBD1 aligns across 9 bases. The CDR3 loop spans 15 amino acids. J gave up 10 bases and V 0 bases, and 7 bases lay outside the gene matches. Germline CDR1 reads SGHTA; CDR2 reads FQGTGA. The CDR3 sequence is CASSLTRTGVKEQFF. In DNA, the CDR3 is TGTGCCAGCAGCTTAACAAGGACAGGGGTGAAGGAGCAGTTCTTC.